Below are 30 T cell receptor beta chains sequenced from a single sample in a study of shared clonotypes between healthy human individuals. CD45RO-negative, CCR7-positively selected cells formed the naive CD8 fraction, excluding terminally differentiated effector memory CD45RA+ cells. Clones were read by immunoSEQ multiplex PCR, and TCRdb kept only the in-frame ones, dropping some. The sample holds nearly 600,000 clones, over 95% seen once. The sequenced sample consisted of naive CD8+ T cells sorted from blood. The receptors derive from a woman younger than 45 in good health.

The chain couples TRBV30 to TRBJ2-5; no clear D. The end of the DNA fits TRBJ2-7 better, so the J call may be wrong. This CDR3 has 11 residues. The germline V gene has CDR1 GTSNPN and CDR2 SVGIG (reference sequence). CDR3 DNA: TGTGCCTGGGACAACAGCTACGAGCAGTACTTC. It is translated as CAWDNSYEQYF.

The chain combines TRBV10-1 with TRBJ2-1; D may be TRBD2 (6 bases). Looked up from germline, CDR1 is WNHNN and CDR2 is SYGVQD (reference sequence). The ends were cut back, 3 bases at V and 7 bases at J, with 10 bases in the middle. The CDR3 covers 13 residues. CDR3 nucleotides: TGCGCCAGCAGTGAAACGGGAGCGAATGAGCAGTTCTTC. It codes for CASSETGANEQFF.

The chain carries TRBV6-5 and TRBJ2-4, with a possible D match to TRBD2 (6 bases). Germline V gene data show CDR1 as MNHEY and CDR2 as SVGAGI. V lost 6 bases and J 15 bases, leaving 15 bases between the germline ends. This CDR3 is 11 amino acids long. The CDR3 spells CASRHGGAVYF. The CDR3 DNA is TGTGCCAGCAGGCACGGGGGTGCGGTGTACTTC.

This sequence joins TRBV13 and TRBJ2-5; D unclear. CDR1 and CDR2 (germline): PRHDT, FYEKMQ (reference sequence). There are 14 residues in the CDR3. V lost 3 bases, J lost 1 base, and 9 bases lay in between. The CDR3 coding sequence is TGTGCCAGCAGCTTTGGTCAGACCCAAGAGACCCAGTACTTC. It yields the protein CASSFGQTQETQYF.

The gene calls are TRBV10-1 and TRBJ1-1, with 9 bases matching TRBD1. This CDR3 has 15 amino acids. The germline gives CDR1 WNHNN, CDR2 SYGVQD (reference sequence). Trimming cost V 3 bases and J 5 bases; bases outside gene matches: 7. The CDR3 is CASSDSGTGRTEAFF. DNA of the CDR3: TGCGCCAGCAGTGACTCCGGGACAGGGAGAACTGAAGCTTTCTTT.

The chain recombines TRBV7-8 with TRBJ2-7; 8 nucleotides line up with TRBD1. Germline CDR1 reads SGHVS; CDR2 reads FQNEAQ. J was trimmed by 7 bases and V by 0 bases; bases with no gene match: 8. The CDR3 runs 15 residues. In DNA form, the CDR3 reads TGTGCCAGCAGCTTAGCCGGGACAGGAGTAAATGAGCAGTACTTC. Its translation is CASSLAGTGVNEQYF.

CDR3 sequence: CASSPRTGGEGKNIQYF. The CDR3 DNA sequence: TGTGCCAGCAGCCCAAGGACGGGTGGAGAAGGCAAAAACATTCAGTACTTC. The rearrangement joins TRBV7-9 to TRBJ2-4, with D unclear. This CDR3 spans 17 amino acids. The germline V gene has CDR1 SEHNR and CDR2 FQNEAQ (reference sequence). Deletions cut 5 bases from V and 3 bases from J, with 20 bases between.

V usage is TRBV5-6 and J usage is TRBJ2-7, with D perhaps TRBD2 (6 bases). The ends were cut back, 5 bases at V and 0 bases at J, with 18 bases in the middle. The germline V gene has CDR1 SGHDT and CDR2 YYEEEE. The CDR3 sequence is 16 residues long. The CDR3 DNA follows: TGTGCCAGCAGAGAGGGTCCAGCGGAGGGCTCCTACGAGCAGTACTTC. It translates to CASREGPAEGSYEQYF.

This chain's CDR3 is CASSHGQIYEQYF. CDR3 DNA: TGTGCCAGCAGCCACGGACAGATCTACGAGCAGTACTTC. This chain uses TRBV7-6 with TRBJ2-7, with D maybe TRBD1 (6 bases). Trimming took 5 bases from V and 3 from J, leaving 11 bases between them. Germline V CDR1 and CDR2: SGHVS, FNYEAQ. CDR3 length equals 13 residues.

This chain joins TRBV28 and TRBJ2-7, with 9 bases aligning to TRBD1. J was trimmed by 4 bases and V by 5 bases; bases with no gene match: 6. CDR3 length: 14 residues. Germline assignment: CDR1 MDHEN and CDR2 SYDVKM. The CDR3 sequence is CASSGPGQGYEQYF. The CDR3 DNA is TGTGCCAGCAGTGGACCGGGACAGGGATACGAGCAGTACTTC.

The V call is TRBV19, the J call TRBJ1-4; 8 bases fit TRBD1. J was trimmed by 5 bases and V by 8 bases; bases with no gene match: 7. The CDR3 runs 14 residues. Per germline, CDR1 LNHDA and CDR2 SQIVND (reference sequence). The CDR3: CASGADRVNEKLFF. CDR3 nucleotide sequence: TGTGCCAGTGGAGCGGACAGGGTAAATGAAAAACTGTTTTTT.

The chain is built from TRBV9 and TRBJ2-2; TRBD2 might be the D (5 bases). There are 15 residues in the CDR3. V lost 0 bases to trimming and J lost 7 bases, with 13 bases between them. Per the germline V gene, CDR1 is SGDLS and CDR2 is YYNGEE. This chain's CDR3 is CASSVAGLAGGELFF. The CDR3 DNA is TGTGCCAGCAGCGTAGCCGGGCTAGCAGGCGGGGAGCTGTTTTTT.

CDR3 DNA sequence: TGTGCCAGCAGCGTAGGTAGGACGGGCTCCTACGAGCAGTACTTC. It is translated as CASSVGRTGSYEQYF. V usage is TRBV9 and J usage is TRBJ2-7; D gene uncertain. Trimming took 0 bases from V and 0 from J, leaving 10 bases between them. The CDR3 has 15 residues. Germline CDR1 SGDLS, CDR2 YYNGEE.

This clone was seen a handful of times. The chain recombines TRBV12-5 with TRBJ1-1, with unresolved D. CDR1 is LGHNT, CDR2 FRNRAP, per germline. This CDR3 has 13 residues. The germline V and J ends were trimmed by 1 base and 2 bases, with 5 bases remaining between them. In nucleotides, the CDR3 is TGTGCTAGTGGTTTGGACAGCAACACTGAAGCTTTCTTT. This translates into CASGLDSNTEAFF.

J is TRBJ2-1 and V is TRBV7-3, with D perhaps matching TRBD2 (5 bases). The germline V gene has CDR1 SGHTA and CDR2 FQGTGA. V dropped 0 bases and J dropped 6 bases, with 6 bases sitting between them. This CDR3 region has 13 residues. The CDR3 region is CASSLTEGNEQFF. As DNA, the CDR3 is TGTGCCAGCAGCTTAACTGAGGGCAATGAGCAGTTCTTC.

The chain is built from TRBV5-1 and TRBJ1-1; D might be TRBD1 (5 bases). The CDR3 is made up of 13 amino acids. V was trimmed by 2 bases and J by 6 bases, leaving 11 bases between them. Per germline, CDR1 SGHRS and CDR2 YFSETQ. CDR3 region: CASSLAGFPEAFF. CDR3 DNA: TGCGCCAGCAGCTTAGCAGGGTTCCCTGAAGCTTTCTTT.

This clone has just one count. V gene TRBV2 combines with J gene TRBJ2-7, with unresolved D. The CDR3 spans 10 residues. Germline V lookup: CDR1 SNHLY, CDR2 FYNNEI. V gave up 7 bases and J gave up 1 base, with 2 bases separating them. CDR3 loop: CASNSYEQYF. DNA of the CDR3: TGTGCCAGCAATTCCTACGAGCAGTACTTC.

The rearrangement links TRBV5-1 to TRBJ2-5, with 8 bases identical to TRBD2. The CDR3 totals 14 residues. V lost 1 base and J lost 4; bases outside the gene matches: 3. CDR1 SGHRS and CDR2 YFSETQ come from the germline V gene. The CDR3 bases are TGCGCCAGCAGCTTGTGGCTAGCGGGAGAGACCCAGTACTTC. Its translation is CASSLWLAGETQYF.

This chain uses TRBV4-1 with TRBJ2-3; no reliable D call. CDR3 length equals 17 residues. Germline-derived CDR1 and CDR2 are MGHRA and YSYEKL. Trimming cost V 3 bases and J 7 bases, with 23 bases left between them. In DNA form, the CDR3 reads TGCGCCAGCAGCCAGGGCTTCGGCCTCAAAGCTTCACATACGCAGTATTTT. Translated: CASSQGFGLKASHTQYF.

CDR3 protein: CASSLGRRETQYF. CDR3 in DNA: TGTGCCAGCAGCTTAGGCCGCCGGGAGACCCAGTACTTC. The V call is TRBV13, the J call TRBJ2-5; D is uncertain. V gave up 0 bases and J gave up 5 bases, with 7 bases separating them. Germline assignment: CDR1 PRHDT and CDR2 FYEKMQ (reference sequence). The CDR3 has 13 amino acids.

The genes are TRBV6-5 and TRBJ2-1; D is uncertain. V dropped 6 bases and J dropped 4 bases, with 4 bases sitting between them. In germline, CDR1 is MNHEY, CDR2 SVGAGI. The CDR3 contains 11 residues. CDR3: CASSQYNEQFF. The CDR3 bases are TGTGCCAGCAGCCAATACAATGAGCAGTTCTTC.

This rearrangement joins TRBV10-3 to TRBJ2-5; the D gene is possibly TRBD1 (5 bases). Judging by the DNA end, TRBJ2-7 fits better; the J call may be wrong. CDR3 length: 12 amino acids. Germline V gene data show CDR1 as ENHRY and CDR2 as SYGVKD. CDR3 region: CAIRGRSYEQYF. The CDR3, as DNA: TGTGCCATCAGGGGGCGTTCCTACGAGCAGTACTTC.

The chain uses TRBV27 and TRBJ2-7, with 7 bases aligning to TRBD2. The V segment lost 5 bases and the J segment 2 bases; nucleotides outside the gene matches: 6. CDR1 MNHEY and CDR2 SMNVEV come from the germline V gene (reference sequence). CDR3 length equals 14 residues. In DNA form, the CDR3 reads TGTGCCAGCAGTGGGGGGGTCACGGCCTACGAGCAGTACTTC. It translates to CASSGGVTAYEQYF.

CDR3 sequence reads: CASTPGQPNYGYTF. CDR3 DNA sequence: TGTGCCAGCACCCCGGGGCAGCCCAACTATGGCTACACCTTC. The chain carries TRBV2 and TRBJ1-2, with TRBD1 as a possible D gene (5 bases). CDR1 and CDR2 (germline): SNHLY, FYNNEI. CDR3 size: 14 residues. Trimming shortened V by 7 bases and J by 2 bases, and 14 bases separated the two germline ends. Looking up the rest from reference TRBV2 and TRBJ1-2 gives the full variable domain: EPEVTQTPSHQVTQMGQEVILRCVPISNHLYFYWYRQILGQKVEFLVSFYNNEISEKSEIFDDQFSVERPDGSNFTLKIRSTKLEDSAMYFCASTPGQPNYGYTFGSGTRLTVV.

The V gene is TRBV13, the J gene TRBJ1-1, with D hard to call. The CDR3 is 13 amino acids. V was trimmed by 6 bases and J by 2 bases, leaving 10 bases between them. Germline V gene sequence: CDR1 PRHDT, CDR2 FYEKMQ (reference sequence). The CDR3 spells CASSQQQNTEAFF. CDR3 sequence (DNA): TGTGCCAGCAGTCAACAGCAAAACACTGAAGCTTTCTTT.

This clone was found once. The chain links TRBV27 to TRBJ2-1; weak D call: TRBD2 (6 bases). This CDR3 spans 15 amino acids. CDR1 is MNHEY, CDR2 SMNVEV, per germline (reference sequence). The V end lost 1 base, the J end lost 7 bases, and 14 bases lay between the germline ends. In DNA, the CDR3 is TGTGCCAGCAGTTTATGGGTCGCTAGCGCGAATGAGCAGTTCTTC. Translated, it gives CASSLWVASANEQFF.

V gene TRBV15 combines with J gene TRBJ1-2; 10 bases are shared with TRBD1. The CDR3 loop spans 15 amino acids. Germline assignment: CDR1 LNHNV and CDR2 YYDKDF (reference sequence). V was clipped by 2 bases and J by 3 bases; unmatched bases: 3. DNA for the CDR3: TGTGCCACCAGCAGATGGGACAGGGGCGACTATGGCTACACCTTC. It translates to CATSRWDRGDYGYTF.

The V and J genes are TRBV5-8 and TRBJ2-1; D not certain. Trimming took 4 bases from V and 6 from J, leaving 14 bases between them. The CDR3 extends over 14 amino acids. Germline assignment: CDR1 SGHTS and CDR2 YDEGEE. The chain's CDR3 is CASSVVGLLNEQFF. The CDR3 nucleotides read TGTGCCAGCAGCGTCGTGGGTTTGCTCAATGAGCAGTTCTTC. The whole variable domain, filled in from reference TRBV5-8 and TRBJ2-1, reads EAGVTQSPTHLIKTRGQQATLRCSPISGHTSVYWYQQALGLGLQFLLWYDEGEERNRGNFPPRFSGRQFPNYSSELNVNALELEDSALYLCASSVVGLLNEQFFGPGTRLTVL.

The genes are TRBV28 and TRBJ2-7, with D perhaps TRBD1 (6 bases). CDR3 length: 14 residues. Trimming shortened V by 4 bases and J by 4 bases, and 14 bases separated the two germline ends. In germline, CDR1 is MDHEN, CDR2 SYDVKM. The CDR3 loop reads CASSYSGQWYEQYF. CDR3 DNA: TGTGCCAGCAGTTATTCGGGACAATGGTACGAGCAGTACTTC.

The CDR3 is CASSHGPAHEQYF. CDR3 DNA: TGTGCCAGCAGCCACGGACCAGCCCACGAGCAGTACTTC. The gene calls are TRBV7-6 and TRBJ2-7, with D uncertain. The CDR3 sequence is 13 residues long. Trimming shortened V by 5 bases and J by 5 bases, and 13 bases separated the two germline ends. The germline CDR1 and CDR2 sequences are SGHVS and FNYEAQ.